This paragraph reports one TCR beta chain. Its antigen is unidentified. The repertoire was sequenced with immunoSEQ multiplex PCR; TCRdb's copy has only in-frame clones and lacks some. This sample has under 200,000 clones, with more than 80% found just once. This record comes from a study of cytomegalovirus exposure and HLA in healthy donors. The overall study: A subsequent analysis reported that the roughly 120 validation repertoires were produced on the same platform that had also been used for the 666 first-cohort repertoires. Overall study results and limits: TCR clusters originating in the first cohort tended to co-occur in the 100 to 150 validation repertoires, according to a later analysis. Researchers catalogued some 160 TCR beta chains as cytomegalovirus-associated.

It was the approximately 130-subject validation cohort, separate from the roughly 700-subject first cohort, to which the donors belonged. With 4 bases clipped from V and 4 bases from J, the junction kept 8 bases outside the gene matches. Per the germline V gene, CDR1 is SGHNT and CDR2 is YYREEE (reference sequence). The CDR3 length is 15 residues. Sequencing was done on a sample of PBMCs. The J gene is TRBJ1-1, the V gene TRBV5-4; the match to TRBD1 covers 9 bases. The TCR originated in a woman under 30 in good health and CMV-seropositive. CDR3 coding DNA: TGTGCCAGCAGCCCGAAGGGACAGGGAAGCACTGAAGCTTTCTTT. It translates to CASSPKGQGSTEAFF.